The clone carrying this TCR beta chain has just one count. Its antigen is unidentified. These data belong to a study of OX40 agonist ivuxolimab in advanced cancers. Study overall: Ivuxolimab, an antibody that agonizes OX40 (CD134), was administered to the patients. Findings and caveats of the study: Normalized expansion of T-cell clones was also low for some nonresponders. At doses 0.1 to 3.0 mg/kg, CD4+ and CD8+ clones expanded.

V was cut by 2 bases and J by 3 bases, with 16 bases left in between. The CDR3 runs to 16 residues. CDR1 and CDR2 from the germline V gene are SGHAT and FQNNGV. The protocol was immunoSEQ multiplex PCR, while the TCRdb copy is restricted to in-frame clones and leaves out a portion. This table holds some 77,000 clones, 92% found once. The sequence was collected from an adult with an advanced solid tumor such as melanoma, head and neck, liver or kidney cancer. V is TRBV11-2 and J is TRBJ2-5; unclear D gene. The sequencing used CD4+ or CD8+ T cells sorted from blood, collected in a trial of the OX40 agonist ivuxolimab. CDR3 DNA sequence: TGTGCCAGCAGCTTATGGCAGGTCGGCGAGGAAGAGACCCAGTACTTC. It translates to CASSLWQVGEEETQYF.